This T cell receptor (beta chain) was found in a study of blood T cell repertoires in COVID-19. In the study overall: There were acute and convalescent COVID-19 samples, and they came from the United States, Italy and Spain. T cells, B-cell-depleted T cells, or PBMCs supplied cDNA or gDNA.

The CDR3 is 15 residues long. The ends were cut back, 7 bases at V and 1 base at J, with 16 bases in the middle. Germline V gene data show CDR1 as LNHDA and CDR2 as SQIVND (reference sequence). This clone was detected only a few times. Authors' data handling: Using reference gene primer amplification, nucleated cell counts were estimated. Sequencing used immunoSEQ multiplex PCR; TCRdb keeps in-frame clones, though not all of them. That table supplies the V and J calls and clone size; D and trimming were determined from the DNA. The sample records 110,000 to 150,000 clones, 65% to 85% being singletons.

What was sequenced was peripheral blood. This rearrangement joins TRBV19 to TRBJ1-1; D possibly corresponds to TRBD1 (6 bases). This sequence was found in a woman aged 60-75 years with acute or convalescent COVID-19. The CDR3 DNA reads as TGTGCCAGTACATCTGAGCAGGGGAGGAACACTGAAGCTTTCTTT. Protein: CASTSEQGRNTEAFF.